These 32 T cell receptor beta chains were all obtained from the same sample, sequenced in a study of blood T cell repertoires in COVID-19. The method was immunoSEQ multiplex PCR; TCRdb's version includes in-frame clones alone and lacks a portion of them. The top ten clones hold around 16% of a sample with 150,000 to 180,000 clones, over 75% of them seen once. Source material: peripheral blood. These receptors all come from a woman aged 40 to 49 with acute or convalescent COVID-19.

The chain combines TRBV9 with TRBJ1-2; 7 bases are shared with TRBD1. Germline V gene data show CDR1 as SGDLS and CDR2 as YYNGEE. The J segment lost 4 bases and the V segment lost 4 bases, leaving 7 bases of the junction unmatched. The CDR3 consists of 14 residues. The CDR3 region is CASSFGQGGYGYTF. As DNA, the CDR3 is TGTGCCAGCAGCTTTGGGCAGGGGGGCTATGGCTACACCTTC. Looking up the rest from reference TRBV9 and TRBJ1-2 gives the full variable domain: DSGVTQTPKHLITATGQRVTLRCSPRSGDLSVYWYQQSLDQGLQFLIQYYNGEERAKGNILERFSAQQFPDLHSELNLSSLELGDSALYFCASSFGQGGYGYTFGSGTRLTVV.

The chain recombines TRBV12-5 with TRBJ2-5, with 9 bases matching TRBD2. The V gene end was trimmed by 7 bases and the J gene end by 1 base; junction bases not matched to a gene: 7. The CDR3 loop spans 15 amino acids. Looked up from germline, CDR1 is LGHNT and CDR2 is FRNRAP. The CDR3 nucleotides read TGTGCTAGTGTTAGTAGCGGGAGTCCCCAAGAGACCCAGTACTTC. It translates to CASVSSGSPQETQYF.

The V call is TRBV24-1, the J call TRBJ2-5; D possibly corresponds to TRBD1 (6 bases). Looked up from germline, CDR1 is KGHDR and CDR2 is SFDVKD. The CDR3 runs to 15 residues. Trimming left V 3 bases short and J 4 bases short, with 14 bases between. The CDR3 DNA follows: TGTGCCACCAGTGATGCGAGACAGGCGGGAGAGACCCAGTACTTC. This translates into CATSDARQAGETQYF.

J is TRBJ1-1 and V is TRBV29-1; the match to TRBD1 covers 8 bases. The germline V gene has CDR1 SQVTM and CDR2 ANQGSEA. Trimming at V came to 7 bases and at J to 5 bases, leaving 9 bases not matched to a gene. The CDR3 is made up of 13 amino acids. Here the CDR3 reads CSAAGQGRTEAFF. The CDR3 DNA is TGCAGCGCCGCAGGACAGGGAAGAACTGAAGCTTTCTTT.

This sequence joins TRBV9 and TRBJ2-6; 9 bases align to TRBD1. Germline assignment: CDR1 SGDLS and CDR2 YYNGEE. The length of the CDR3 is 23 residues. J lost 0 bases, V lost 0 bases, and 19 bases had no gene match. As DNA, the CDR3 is TGTGCCAGCAGCGTAGAACGGAGTGATTCCCGGGACAGGGTTAGCTCTGGGGCCAACGTCCTGACTTTC. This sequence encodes CASSVERSDSRDRVSSGANVLTF. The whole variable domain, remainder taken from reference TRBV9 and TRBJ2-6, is DSGVTQTPKHLITATGQRVTLRCSPRSGDLSVYWYQQSLDQGLQFLIQYYNGEERAKGNILERFSAQQFPDLHSELNLSSLELGDSALYFCASSVERSDSRDRVSSGANVLTFGAGSRLTVL.

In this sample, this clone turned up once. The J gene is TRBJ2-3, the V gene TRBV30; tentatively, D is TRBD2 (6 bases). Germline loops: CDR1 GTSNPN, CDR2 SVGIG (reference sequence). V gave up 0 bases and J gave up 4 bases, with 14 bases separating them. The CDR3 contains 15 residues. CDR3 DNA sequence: TGTGCCTGGAGTGTACTTACTAGCCGTGCAGATACGCAGTATTTT. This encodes CAWSVLTSRADTQYF.

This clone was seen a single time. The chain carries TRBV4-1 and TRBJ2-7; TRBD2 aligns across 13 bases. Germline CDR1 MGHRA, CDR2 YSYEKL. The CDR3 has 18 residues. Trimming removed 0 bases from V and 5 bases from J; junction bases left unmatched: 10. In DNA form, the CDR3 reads TGCGCCAGCAGCCAAGAGAGACTAGCGGGGGGTATGATCGACGAGCAGTACTTC. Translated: CASSQERLAGGMIDEQYF.

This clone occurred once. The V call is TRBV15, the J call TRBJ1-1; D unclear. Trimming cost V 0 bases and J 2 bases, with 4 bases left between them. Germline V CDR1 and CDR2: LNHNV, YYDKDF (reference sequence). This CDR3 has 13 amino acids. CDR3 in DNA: TGTGCCACCAGCAGAGACTTTAACACTGAAGCTTTCTTT. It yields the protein CATSRDFNTEAFF.

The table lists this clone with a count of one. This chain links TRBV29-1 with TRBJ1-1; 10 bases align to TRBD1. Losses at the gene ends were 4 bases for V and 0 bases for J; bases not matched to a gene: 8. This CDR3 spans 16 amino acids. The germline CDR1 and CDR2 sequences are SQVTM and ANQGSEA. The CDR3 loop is CSVAETGGRMNTEAFF. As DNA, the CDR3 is TGCAGCGTTGCAGAGACAGGGGGCCGGATGAACACTGAAGCTTTCTTT.

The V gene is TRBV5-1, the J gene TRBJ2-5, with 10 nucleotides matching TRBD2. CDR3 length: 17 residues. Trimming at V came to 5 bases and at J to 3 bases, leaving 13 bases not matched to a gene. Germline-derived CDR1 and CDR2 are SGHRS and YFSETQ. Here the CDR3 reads CASRTRKAGGPEETQYF. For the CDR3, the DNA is TGCGCCAGCAGAACGAGAAAAGCGGGAGGGCCGGAAGAGACCCAGTACTTC.

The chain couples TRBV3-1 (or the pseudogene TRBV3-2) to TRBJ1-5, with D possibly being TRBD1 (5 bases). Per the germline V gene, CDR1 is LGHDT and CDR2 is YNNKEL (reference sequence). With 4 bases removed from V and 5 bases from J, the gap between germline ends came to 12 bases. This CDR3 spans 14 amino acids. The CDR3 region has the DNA TGTGCCAGCAGCCCCAGGATACAGGATCAGCCCCAGCATTTT. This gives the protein CASSPRIQDQPQHF.

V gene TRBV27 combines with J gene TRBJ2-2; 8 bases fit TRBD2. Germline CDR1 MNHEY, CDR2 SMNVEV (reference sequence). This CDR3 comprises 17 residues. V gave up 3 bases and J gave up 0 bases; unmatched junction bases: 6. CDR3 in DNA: TGTGCCAGCAGTTTTTGGGTAGCGGGATCGAACACCGGGGAGCTGTTTTTT. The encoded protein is CASSFWVAGSNTGELFF.

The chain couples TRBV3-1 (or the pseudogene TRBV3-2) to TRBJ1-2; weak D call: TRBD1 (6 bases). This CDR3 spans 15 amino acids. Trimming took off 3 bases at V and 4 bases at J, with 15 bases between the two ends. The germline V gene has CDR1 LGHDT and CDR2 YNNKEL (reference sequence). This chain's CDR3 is CASSQPTGVAYGYTF. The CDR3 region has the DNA TGTGCCAGCAGCCAGCCGACAGGTGTTGCCTATGGCTACACCTTC.

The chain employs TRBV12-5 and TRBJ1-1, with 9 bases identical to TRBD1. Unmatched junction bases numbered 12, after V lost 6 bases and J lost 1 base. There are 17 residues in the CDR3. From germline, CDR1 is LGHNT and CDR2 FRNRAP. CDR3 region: CASGAGTGMRANTEAFF. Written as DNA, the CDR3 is TGTGCTAGTGGCGCCGGGACAGGGATGAGGGCGAACACTGAAGCTTTCTTT.

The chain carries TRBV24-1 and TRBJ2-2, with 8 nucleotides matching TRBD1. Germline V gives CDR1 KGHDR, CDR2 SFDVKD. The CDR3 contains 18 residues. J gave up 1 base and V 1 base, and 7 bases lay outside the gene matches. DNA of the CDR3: TGTGCCACCAGTGATTTCGGATGGGACAGGTTGAACACCGGGGAGCTGTTTTTT. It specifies CATSDFGWDRLNTGELFF.

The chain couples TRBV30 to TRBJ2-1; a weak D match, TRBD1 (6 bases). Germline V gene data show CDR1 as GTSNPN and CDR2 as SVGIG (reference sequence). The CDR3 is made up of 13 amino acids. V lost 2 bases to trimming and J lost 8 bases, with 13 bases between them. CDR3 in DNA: TGTGCCTGGAGTAACAGGGTTAACGATGAGCAGTTCTTC. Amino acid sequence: CAWSNRVNDEQFF. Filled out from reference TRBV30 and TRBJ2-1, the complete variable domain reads SQTIHQWPATLVQPVGSPLSLECTVEGTSNPNLYWYRQAAGRGLQLLFYSVGIGQISSEVPQNLSASRPQDRQFILSSKKLLLSDSGFYLCAWSNRVNDEQFFGPGTRLTVL.

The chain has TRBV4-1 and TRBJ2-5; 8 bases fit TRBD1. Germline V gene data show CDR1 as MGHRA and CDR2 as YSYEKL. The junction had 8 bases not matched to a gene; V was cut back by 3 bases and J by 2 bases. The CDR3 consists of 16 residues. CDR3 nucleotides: TGCGCCAGCAGCCACCCGACAGGGGAGGTTCAAGAGACCCAGTACTTC. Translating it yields CASSHPTGEVQETQYF.

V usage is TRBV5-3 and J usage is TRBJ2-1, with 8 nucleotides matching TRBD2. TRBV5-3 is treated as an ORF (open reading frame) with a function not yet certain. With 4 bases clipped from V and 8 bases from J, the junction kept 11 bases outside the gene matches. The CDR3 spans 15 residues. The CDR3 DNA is TGTGCCAGAAGCCGCGTAGGGACTAGACTCCATGAGCAGTTCTTC. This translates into CARSRVGTRLHEQFF.

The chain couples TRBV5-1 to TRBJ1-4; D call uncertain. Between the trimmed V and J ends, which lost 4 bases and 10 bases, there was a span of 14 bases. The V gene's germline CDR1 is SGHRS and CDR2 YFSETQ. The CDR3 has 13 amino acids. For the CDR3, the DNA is TGCGCCAGCAGCCCGGGAGATGTCGGAAAACTGTTTTTT. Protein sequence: CASSPGDVGKLFF.

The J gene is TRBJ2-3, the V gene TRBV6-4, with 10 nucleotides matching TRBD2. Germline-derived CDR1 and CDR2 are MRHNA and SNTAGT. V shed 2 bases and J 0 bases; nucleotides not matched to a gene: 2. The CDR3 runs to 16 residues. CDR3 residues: CASSDAAGGSTDTQYF. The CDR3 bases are TGTGCCAGCAGTGACGCAGCGGGGGGGAGCACAGATACGCAGTATTTT.

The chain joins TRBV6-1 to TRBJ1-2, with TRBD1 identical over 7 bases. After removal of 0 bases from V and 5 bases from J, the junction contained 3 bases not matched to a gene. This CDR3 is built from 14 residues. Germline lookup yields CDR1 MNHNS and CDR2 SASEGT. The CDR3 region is CASSEARGRYGYTF. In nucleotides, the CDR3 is TGTGCCAGCAGTGAAGCTAGGGGGCGGTATGGCTACACCTTC.

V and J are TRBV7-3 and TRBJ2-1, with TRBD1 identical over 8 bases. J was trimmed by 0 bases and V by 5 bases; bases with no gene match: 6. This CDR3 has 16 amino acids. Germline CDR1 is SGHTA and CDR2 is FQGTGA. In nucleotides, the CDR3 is TGTGCCAGCAGCCAGGGGGCTATCAACTCCTACAATGAGCAGTTCTTC. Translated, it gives CASSQGAINSYNEQFF.

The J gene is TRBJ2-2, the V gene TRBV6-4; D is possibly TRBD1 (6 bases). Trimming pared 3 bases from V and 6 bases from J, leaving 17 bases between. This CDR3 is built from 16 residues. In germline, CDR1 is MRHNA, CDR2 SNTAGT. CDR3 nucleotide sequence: TGTGCCAGCAGTGAGTCATACAGGGCCGGAGCCGGGGAGCTGTTTTTT. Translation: CASSESYRAGAGELFF.

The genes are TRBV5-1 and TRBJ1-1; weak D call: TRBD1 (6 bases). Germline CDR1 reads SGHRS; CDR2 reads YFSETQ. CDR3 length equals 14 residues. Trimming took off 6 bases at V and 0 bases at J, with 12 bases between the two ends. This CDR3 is CASTLTGLNTEAFF. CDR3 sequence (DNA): TGCGCCAGCACCCTGACAGGTTTGAACACTGAAGCTTTCTTT.

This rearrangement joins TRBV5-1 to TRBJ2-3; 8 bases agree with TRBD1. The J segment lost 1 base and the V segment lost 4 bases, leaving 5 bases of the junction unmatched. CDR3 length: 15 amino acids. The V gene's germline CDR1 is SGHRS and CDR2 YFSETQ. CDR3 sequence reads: CASSVPGQGTDTQYF. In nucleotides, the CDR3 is TGCGCCAGCAGCGTACCGGGACAGGGCACAGATACGCAGTATTTT. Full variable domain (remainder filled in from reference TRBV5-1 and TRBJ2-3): KAGVTQTPRYLIKTRGQQVTLSCSPISGHRSVSWYQQTPGQGLQFLFEYFSETQRNKGNFPGRFSGRQFSNSRSEMNVSTLELGDSALYLCASSVPGQGTDTQYFGPGTRLTVL.

The CDR3 DNA reads as TGTGCCACCAGCAGAGATCGAGGGCTAGCGGCAGATACGCAGTATTTT. It codes for CATSRDRGLAADTQYF. The V gene is TRBV15, the J gene TRBJ2-3, with 7 bases that match TRBD2. The germline CDR1 and CDR2 sequences are LNHNV and YYDKDF (reference sequence). This CDR3 contains 16 residues. Germline trimming cut 0 bases from V and 4 bases from J; bases unmatched to any gene: 7.

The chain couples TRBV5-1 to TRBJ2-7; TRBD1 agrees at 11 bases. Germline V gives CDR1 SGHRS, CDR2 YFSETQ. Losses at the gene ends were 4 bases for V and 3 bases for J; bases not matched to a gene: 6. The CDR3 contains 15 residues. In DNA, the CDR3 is TGCGCCAGCAGCAGACCGGGGACAGGGGGCTACGAGCAGTACTTC. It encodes CASSRPGTGGYEQYF.

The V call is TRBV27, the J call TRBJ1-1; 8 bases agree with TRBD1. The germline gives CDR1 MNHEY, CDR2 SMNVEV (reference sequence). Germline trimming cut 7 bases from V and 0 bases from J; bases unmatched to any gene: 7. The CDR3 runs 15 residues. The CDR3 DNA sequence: TGTGCCAGCATTAGACAGGGGAATTTGAACACTGAAGCTTTCTTT. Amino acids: CASIRQGNLNTEAFF.

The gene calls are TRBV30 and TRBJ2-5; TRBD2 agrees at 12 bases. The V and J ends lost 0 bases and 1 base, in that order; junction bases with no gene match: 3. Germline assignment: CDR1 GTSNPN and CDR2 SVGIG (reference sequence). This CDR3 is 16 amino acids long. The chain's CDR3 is CAWSVGLAGLQETQYF. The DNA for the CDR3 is TGTGCCTGGAGTGTAGGACTAGCGGGACTCCAAGAGACCCAGTACTTC.

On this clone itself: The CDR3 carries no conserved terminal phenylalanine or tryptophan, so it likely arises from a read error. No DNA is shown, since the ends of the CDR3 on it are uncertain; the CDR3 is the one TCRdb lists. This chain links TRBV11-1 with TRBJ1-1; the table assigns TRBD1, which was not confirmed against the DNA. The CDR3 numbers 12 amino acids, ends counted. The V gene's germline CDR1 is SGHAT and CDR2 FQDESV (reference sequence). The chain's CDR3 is CASSQRTGGWEL.

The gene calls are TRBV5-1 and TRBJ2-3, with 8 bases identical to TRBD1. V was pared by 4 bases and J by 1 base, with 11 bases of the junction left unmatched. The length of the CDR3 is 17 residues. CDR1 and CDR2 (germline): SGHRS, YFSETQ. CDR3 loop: CASSPTRNRGGTDTQYF. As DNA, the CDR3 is TGCGCCAGCAGCCCGACTAGAAACAGGGGGGGCACAGATACGCAGTATTTT.

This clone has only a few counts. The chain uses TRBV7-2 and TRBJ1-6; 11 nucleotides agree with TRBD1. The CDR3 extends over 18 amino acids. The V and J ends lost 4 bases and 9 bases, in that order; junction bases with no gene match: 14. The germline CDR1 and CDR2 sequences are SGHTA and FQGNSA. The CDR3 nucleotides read TGTGCCAGCAGCTCAGGACAGGGGGCGCCTATGCCCCTTTCACCCCTCCACTTT. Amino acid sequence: CASSSGQGAPMPLSPLHF.